Shown below are 29 T cell receptor beta chains from a single sample sequenced in a study of cytomegalovirus exposure and HLA in healthy donors. PCR was performed using 60 Vbeta and 13 Jbeta primers. The method was immunoSEQ multiplex PCR; TCRdb's version includes in-frame clones alone and lacks a portion of them. The sample lists approximately 170,000 clones, 65% to 75% occurring once. The specimen sequenced was PBMCs. These TCRs come from a girl between 5 and 17 years old in good health and CMV-seronegative.

This chain connects TRBV30 to TRBJ2-1; D possibly corresponds to TRBD1 (5 bases). Germline CDR1 and CDR2: GTSNPN and SVGIG (reference sequence). V was trimmed by 0 bases and J by 6 bases, leaving 18 bases between them. The CDR3 runs 16 residues. In nucleotides, the CDR3 is TGTGCCTGGAGTGTAGGGGTCGCCCTCGGCCCCAATGAGCAGTTCTTC. This gives the protein CAWSVGVALGPNEQFF.

This rearrangement joins TRBV6-1 to TRBJ1-2, with no clear D. Germline CDR1 reads MNHNS; CDR2 reads SASEGT. The CDR3 is 16 amino acids. Trimming pared 0 bases from V and 4 bases from J, leaving 15 bases between. CDR3 sequence: CASSEASSPNLYGYTF. The CDR3 DNA sequence: TGTGCCAGCAGTGAAGCATCCAGTCCCAATCTCTATGGCTACACCTTC.

The sample holds a few counts of this clone. J is TRBJ1-5 and V is TRBV6-5; D is ambiguous. The CDR3 spans 13 residues. V dropped 5 bases and J dropped 6 bases, with 11 bases sitting between them. Per the germline V gene, CDR1 is MNHEY and CDR2 is SVGAGI. The CDR3 spells CASSVQYSQPQHF. The CDR3 bases are TGTGCCAGCAGTGTACAGTACTCTCAGCCCCAGCATTTT.

The gene calls are TRBV6-1 and TRBJ1-2, with D hard to call. V was pared by 0 bases and J by 3 bases, with 8 bases between. CDR1 is MNHNS and CDR2 is SASEGT in the germline V gene. The length of the CDR3 is 14 residues. The CDR3 loop reads CASSEADGDYGYTF. The CDR3, as DNA: TGTGCCAGCAGTGAAGCCGACGGAGACTATGGCTACACCTTC.

The rearrangement joins TRBV5-1 to TRBJ2-2; TRBD1 agrees at 8 bases. CDR3 length: 14 amino acids. Germline V gene data show CDR1 as SGHRS and CDR2 as YFSETQ. V was clipped by 8 bases and J by 3 bases; unmatched bases: 6. Written as DNA, the CDR3 is TGCGCCAGTCCGACAGGGGCCTACACCGGGGAGCTGTTTTTT. Translation gives CASPTGAYTGELFF.

The rearrangement uses TRBV6-1 and TRBJ1-5; TRBD1 aligns across 7 bases. CDR1 is MNHNS and CDR2 is SASEGT in the germline V gene. This CDR3 contains 16 residues. The V and J ends lost 0 bases and 7 bases, in that order; junction bases with no gene match: 9. The CDR3 protein is CASSEARRQGGQPQHF. The CDR3 coding sequence is TGTGCCAGCAGTGAAGCGAGGAGACAGGGTGGCCAGCCCCAGCATTTT.

The chain links TRBV6-1 to TRBJ2-3, with TRBD1 identical over 9 bases. Trimming cost V 11 bases and J 3 bases; bases outside gene matches: 6. Germline V gene lookup returns CDR1 MNHNS and CDR2 SASEGT. The CDR3 is 13 amino acids. CDR3 in amino acids: CAGQGRYTDTQYF. The CDR3 nucleotides read TGTGCCGGACAGGGGCGATATACAGATACGCAGTATTTT.

V is TRBV27 and J is TRBJ1-1; 7 bases agree with TRBD1. CDR3 size: 13 residues. The ends lost 9 bases at V and 4 bases at J; junction bases unmatched: 8. Germline CDR1 is MNHEY and CDR2 is SMNVEV (reference sequence). The CDR3 here is CASSQGYRTEAFF. Written as DNA, the CDR3 is TGTGCCAGTTCACAGGGGTATCGCACTGAAGCTTTCTTT.

Only a few counts were recorded for this clone. The rearrangement links TRBV2 to TRBJ2-7, with 12 bases aligning to TRBD2. Germline V gene data show CDR1 as SNHLY and CDR2 as FYNNEI. V dropped 7 bases and J dropped 7; count of bases not matched to a gene: 8. The CDR3 extends over 14 amino acids. For the CDR3, the DNA is TGTGCCAGCAACGAACTAGCGGGGGGTCGGGAGCAGTACTTC. Residues: CASNELAGGREQYF.

The chain is built from TRBV6-1 and TRBJ1-1, with 7 positions matching TRBD1. The ends lost 6 bases at V and 5 bases at J; junction bases unmatched: 12. The length of the CDR3 is 15 residues. The V gene's germline CDR1 is MNHNS and CDR2 SASEGT. CDR3 loop: CASSRQGVVGTEAFF. The DNA of the CDR3 is TGTGCCAGCAGCCGACAGGGTGTGGTGGGAACTGAAGCTTTCTTT.

CDR3 DNA sequence: TGCGCCAGCAGCTCGCCACCTACGCAGGGACAGAACACTGAAGCTTTCTTT. This codes for CASSSPPTQGQNTEAFF. The rearrangement links TRBV5-1 to TRBJ1-1; TRBD1 might be the D (6 bases). This CDR3 spans 17 amino acids. Germline values: CDR1 SGHRS, CDR2 YFSETQ. Trimming left V 3 bases short and J 1 base short, with 19 bases between.

The chain couples TRBV6-1 to TRBJ2-7; D is possibly TRBD1 (6 bases). The CDR3 runs 14 residues. V lost 1 base to trimming and J lost 1 base, with 8 bases between them. Germline values: CDR1 MNHNS, CDR2 SASEGT. The CDR3 protein is CASSEVQGSYEQYF. The CDR3 coding sequence is TGTGCCAGCAGTGAAGTACAGGGATCCTACGAGCAGTACTTC.

The V and J genes are TRBV15 and TRBJ1-5, with TRBD1 matching 8 bases. V shed 9 bases and J 6 bases; nucleotides not matched to a gene: 10. CDR3 length equals 14 residues. The V gene's germline CDR1 is LNHNV and CDR2 YYDKDF (reference sequence). DNA for the CDR3: TGTGCCACGGGATCCAACAGGGGGTTTCAGCCCCAGCATTTT. Protein product: CATGSNRGFQPQHF.

There are a few counts of this clone. The chain is built from TRBV27 and TRBJ1-4; D not certain. This CDR3 comprises 14 residues. In germline, CDR1 is MNHEY, CDR2 SMNVEV (reference sequence). Trimming left V 5 bases short and J 7 bases short, with 14 bases between. The CDR3 DNA sequence: TGTGCCAGCAGTAGTGGTGCGATGAGTGAAAAACTGTTTTTT. Translation gives CASSSGAMSEKLFF.

This clone rates as medium-sized. This rearrangement joins TRBV6-1 to TRBJ2-6, with D possibly matching TRBD1 (6 bases). This CDR3 contains 16 residues. Looked up from germline, CDR1 is MNHNS and CDR2 is SASEGT. Trimming removed 0 bases from V and 0 bases from J, with 6 bases in between. CDR3 in amino acids: CASSEATGSGANVLTF. The CDR3 region has the DNA TGTGCCAGCAGTGAAGCGACAGGCTCTGGGGCCAACGTCCTGACTTTC.

This sequence joins TRBV6-1 and TRBJ2-7, with 8 bases lining up with TRBD1. In germline, CDR1 is MNHNS, CDR2 SASEGT. The CDR3 contains 15 residues. V lost 2 bases and J lost 1; bases outside the gene matches: 4. CDR3 loop: CASSERQGASYEQYF. The CDR3 DNA is TGTGCCAGCAGTGAAAGGCAGGGGGCGTCCTACGAGCAGTACTTC.

This chain joins TRBV14 and TRBJ1-1; 8 nucleotides agree with TRBD1. The ends lost 6 bases at V and 3 bases at J; junction bases unmatched: 3. This CDR3 has 13 amino acids. CDR1 is SGHDN, CDR2 FVKESK, per germline. The CDR3 bases are TGTGCCAGCAGGGAACAGGGGGACACTGAAGCTTTCTTT. It translates to CASREQGDTEAFF.

This clone was detected only a few times. The chain uses TRBV5-1 and TRBJ1-3; D perhaps matches TRBD1 (5 bases). CDR1 and CDR2 (germline): SGHRS, YFSETQ. The length of the CDR3 is 16 residues. The V gene lost 0 bases and the J gene lost 3 bases, with 13 bases spanning the gap. This CDR3 reads CASSLAGVGGGNTIYF. CDR3 DNA sequence: TGCGCCAGCAGCTTGGCAGGAGTCGGGGGTGGAAACACCATATATTTT. Together with reference TRBV5-1 and TRBJ1-3, the CDR3 gives the full variable domain: KAGVTQTPRYLIKTRGQQVTLSCSPISGHRSVSWYQQTPGQGLQFLFEYFSETQRNKGNFPGRFSGRQFSNSRSEMNVSTLELGDSALYLCASSLAGVGGGNTIYFGEGSWLTVV.

For this clone: An end of the junction does not agree with germline; a read error may underlie this. The chain recombines TRBV5-1 with TRBJ2-5; D possibly corresponds to TRBD1 (5 bases). Germline assignment: CDR1 SGHRS and CDR2 YFSETQ. This CDR3 comprises 14 residues. DNA for the CDR3: TGTGCCAGCAGCTTTCCAGGGAACCAAGAGACCCAGTACTTC. Translated: CASSFPGNQETQYF. Full variable domain (rest looked up from reference TRBV5-1 and TRBJ2-5): KAGVTQTPRYLIKTRGQQVTLSCSPISGHRSVSWYQQTPGQGLQFLFEYFSETQRNKGNFPGRFSGRQFSNSRSEMNVSTLELGDSALYLCASSFPGNQETQYFGPGTRLLVL.

The chain employs TRBV19 and TRBJ1-5, with D perhaps TRBD1 (6 bases). The CDR3 sequence is 15 residues long. Trimming pared 9 bases from V and 5 bases from J, leaving 20 bases between. Germline V gene data show CDR1 as LNHDA and CDR2 as SQIVND (reference sequence). The CDR3 loop reads CASHGLRDTYQPQHF. CDR3 coding DNA: TGTGCCAGCCATGGGCTTCGGGACACCTATCAGCCCCAGCATTTT.

The table lists this clone with a count of one. This chain connects TRBV11-2 to TRBJ1-2, with a tentative D call TRBD1 (6 bases). Germline V gives CDR1 SGHAT, CDR2 FQNNGV. Trimming pared 5 bases from V and 5 bases from J, leaving 9 bases between. CDR3 size: 12 residues. CDR3 amino acids: CASSAGQYGYTF. CDR3 nucleotide sequence: TGTGCCAGCAGCGCCGGACAGTATGGCTACACCTTC. The whole variable domain, filled in from reference TRBV11-2 and TRBJ1-2, reads EAGVAQSPRYKIIEKRQSVAFWCNPISGHATLYWYQQILGQGPKLLIQFQNNGVVDDSQLPKDRFSAERLKGVDSTLKIQPAKLEDSAVYLCASSAGQYGYTFGSGTRLTVV.

The chain recombines TRBV7-3 with TRBJ2-1, with 9 bases aligning to TRBD2. This CDR3 contains 14 residues. Germline lookup yields CDR1 SGHTA and CDR2 FQGTGA. Germline trimming cut 6 bases from V and 6 bases from J; bases unmatched to any gene: 6. For the CDR3, the DNA is TGTGCCAGCAGTCCCGGGACTAGCATCAATGAGCAGTTCTTC. Residues: CASSPGTSINEQFF.

This rearrangement joins TRBV11-1 to TRBJ1-1, with 7 bases lining up with TRBD1. The CDR3 extends over 16 amino acids. J was trimmed by 6 bases and V by 3 bases; bases with no gene match: 13. Per germline, CDR1 SGHAT and CDR2 FQDESV (reference sequence). CDR3 in DNA: TGTGCCAGCAGCTTGACTGGGACAGAACCCGGCGCTGAAGCTTTCTTT. As protein: CASSLTGTEPGAEAFF.

This chain connects TRBV5-6 to TRBJ1-2; possibly TRBD1 for D (5 bases). V gave up 2 bases and J gave up 7 bases, with 15 bases separating them. The CDR3 consists of 14 residues. Germline V gene data show CDR1 as SGHDT and CDR2 as YYEEEE. DNA of the CDR3: TGTGCCAGCAGCTTCGCAGGAGCCACAGGTGGCTACACCTTC. It is translated as CASSFAGATGGYTF.

Only a few counts were recorded for this clone. V and J are TRBV10-1 and TRBJ2-3, with 11 bases aligning to TRBD2. Germline-derived CDR1 and CDR2 are WNHNN and SYGVQD (reference sequence). The length of the CDR3 is 15 residues. The V gene end was trimmed by 5 bases and the J gene end by 6 bases; junction bases not matched to a gene: 7. CDR3 nucleotides: TGCGCCAGCAGTCCCCGTACTAGCGGGGGTGATACGCAGTATTTT. Translating it yields CASSPRTSGGDTQYF.

The chain is built from TRBV19 and TRBJ1-5; D may be TRBD1 (6 bases). The CDR3 totals 15 residues. The germline V gene has CDR1 LNHDA and CDR2 SQIVND (reference sequence). The germline V and J ends were trimmed by 6 bases and 1 base, with 13 bases remaining between them. CDR3 region: CASRGPTGSNQPQHF. CDR3 nucleotide sequence: TGTGCCAGTAGGGGGCCGACAGGCAGCAATCAGCCCCAGCATTTT.

The chain is built from TRBV2 and TRBJ2-1, with 14 positions matching TRBD2. The V gene's germline CDR1 is SNHLY and CDR2 FYNNEI. With V trimmed by 2 bases and J by 8 bases, 5 bases remained unmatched. This CDR3 region has 16 residues. The CDR3 DNA is TGTGCCAGCAGTGAATCGACTAGCGGGGGGGCACATGAGCAGTTCTTC. It yields the protein CASSESTSGGAHEQFF. Full variable domain (remainder filled in from reference TRBV2 and TRBJ2-1): EPEVTQTPSHQVTQMGQEVILRCVPISNHLYFYWYRQILGQKVEFLVSFYNNEISEKSEIFDDQFSVERPDGSNFTLKIRSTKLEDSAMYFCASSESTSGGAHEQFFGPGTRLTVL.

The chain has TRBV2 and TRBJ1-2; D is undetermined. This CDR3 has 13 amino acids. Germline values: CDR1 SNHLY, CDR2 FYNNEI. Trimming removed 1 base from V and 5 bases from J, with 8 bases in between. CDR3 DNA: TGTGCCAGCAGTGAAGTTGGAGGGTATGGCTACACCTTC. This sequence encodes CASSEVGGYGYTF.

The J gene is TRBJ2-2, the V gene TRBV19; TRBD2 might be the D (5 bases). The CDR3 length is 13 residues. CDR1 is LNHDA and CDR2 is SQIVND in the germline V gene (reference sequence). The V end lost 11 bases, the J end lost 3 bases, and 13 bases lay between the germline ends. This CDR3 is CASEGVDTGELFF. CDR3 sequence (DNA): TGTGCCTCTGAGGGAGTGGACACCGGGGAGCTGTTTTTT. Together with reference TRBV19 and TRBJ2-2, the CDR3 gives the full variable domain: DGGITQSPKYLFRKEGQNVTLSCEQNLNHDAMYWYRQDPGQGLRLIYYSQIVNDFQKGDIAEGYSVSREKKESFPLTVTSAQKNPTAFYLCASEGVDTGELFFGEGSRLTVL.